Listed below are T cell receptor beta chains from one sample, sequenced in a study of shared T cell receptors in the human thymus. Produced via immunoSEQ multiplex PCR; TCRdb's table is partial and in-frame only. Altogether over 650,000 clones are present, approximately 89% being singletons, with the ten largest covering under 0.01%. The same sample was also studied in work on human thymus T cells.

The material sequenced was thymocytes. The source is a boy younger than two with a congenital heart defect. CDR3s leave out the opening cysteine and the closing phenylalanine or tryptophan. The order of the fields is J gene, clone size, V gene, CDR3 protein. Rows give clone size only sometimes, using once, few, many, or a class for an expanded clone.

j_call: TRBJ1-6; clone_size: .; v_call: TRBV4-1; cdr3_aa: ASSQEPGLPPLH
j_call: TRBJ2-3; clone_size: .; v_call: TRBV19; cdr3_aa: ASSPLDRAPSDTQY
j_call: TRBJ2-5; clone_size: .; v_call: TRBV6-6; cdr3_aa: ASSYWPAEETQY
j_call: TRBJ2-2; clone_size: few; v_call: TRBV7-2; cdr3_aa: ASSAGLAYFSGELF
j_call: TRBJ1-6; clone_size: .; v_call: TRBV4-2; cdr3_aa: ASSPIWDRGKSPLH
j_call: TRBJ1-1; clone_size: .; v_call: TRBV27; cdr3_aa: ASSLQDWTEAF
j_call: TRBJ2-7; clone_size: few; v_call: TRBV7-9; cdr3_aa: ASSLGARGSGVTYEQY
j_call: TRBJ1-6; clone_size: .; v_call: TRBV21-1; cdr3_aa: ASSKTPQGPNSPLH
j_call: TRBJ1-6; clone_size: .; v_call: TRBV5-1; cdr3_aa: ASSPGTGPSPLH
j_call: TRBJ2-7; clone_size: .; v_call: TRBV6-1; cdr3_aa: ASSGPSGRSYEQY
j_call: TRBJ2-1; clone_size: .; v_call: TRBV9; cdr3_aa: ASSRFSGRANNEQF
j_call: TRBJ2-4; clone_size: .; v_call: TRBV5-5; cdr3_aa: ASSLSLAKNIQY
j_call: TRBJ2-1; clone_size: .; v_call: TRBV20-1; cdr3_aa: SASQAIEQF
j_call: TRBJ1-2; clone_size: .; v_call: TRBV7-2; cdr3_aa: ASSLGVGGRGGYGYT
j_call: TRBJ1-2; clone_size: .; v_call: TRBV19; cdr3_aa: ASSIITRQGGGYGYT
j_call: TRBJ1-2; clone_size: .; v_call: TRBV5-4; cdr3_aa: ASSLPSEEHYGYT
j_call: TRBJ1-5; clone_size: .; v_call: TRBV28; cdr3_aa: ASSSTEIQVIRGNQPQH
j_call: TRBJ1-5; clone_size: few; v_call: TRBV28; cdr3_aa: ASSLSQGNQPQH
j_call: TRBJ1-2; clone_size: .; v_call: TRBV4-3; cdr3_aa: ASSQTIGPDGTGRANYGYT
j_call: TRBJ2-3; clone_size: .; v_call: TRBV5-1; cdr3_aa: ASSPTSGRAQVDTQY
j_call: TRBJ1-2; clone_size: .; v_call: TRBV30; cdr3_aa: AWSRTGTGGYT
j_call: TRBJ2-7; clone_size: .; v_call: TRBV6-1; cdr3_aa: ASSEDEGRKY
j_call: TRBJ1-2; clone_size: .; v_call: TRBV7-2; cdr3_aa: ASSYPSGTGNYGYT
j_call: TRBJ2-7; clone_size: .; v_call: TRBV15; cdr3_aa: ATSSGTPSSYEQY
j_call: TRBJ2-7; clone_size: .; v_call: TRBV20-1; cdr3_aa: SASYYEQY
j_call: TRBJ2-7; clone_size: .; v_call: TRBV2; cdr3_aa: ATSRFSYEQY
j_call: TRBJ2-5; clone_size: once; v_call: TRBV4-3; cdr3_aa: ASSQIRTSGGEETQY
j_call: TRBJ1-2; clone_size: .; v_call: TRBV7-9; cdr3_aa: ASSLEDFNYGYT